These T cell receptor beta chains were read from a single sample in a study of cytomegalovirus exposure and HLA in healthy donors. The protocol was immunoSEQ multiplex PCR, while the TCRdb copy is restricted to in-frame clones and leaves out a portion. The sample table sets out about 47,000 clones. What was sequenced was PBMCs. The receptors were gathered from a male donor in good health and CMV-seronegative. Both conserved end residues are part of each CDR3. D genes are given only for firm matches.

j_call v_call d_call cdr3_nt cdr3_aa
TRBJ1-5 TRBV4-1 - TGCGCCAGCAGCCAACATGTAGGGGATCAGCCCCAGCATTTT CASSQHVGDQPQHF
TRBJ1-2 TRBV4-1 - TGCGCCAGCAGCCCCCTGCCGCGGGTTTCGGACTATGGCTACACCTTC CASSPLPRVSDYGYTF
TRBJ2-7 TRBV4-2 TRBD1 TGTGCCAGCAGCCAAACCGGGACAGAAAATTACGAGCAGTACTTC CASSQTGTENYEQYF
TRBJ2-3 TRBV10-3 - TGTGCCATCAGTGAAGGGGGGGGGCAGGATACGCAGTATTTT CAISEGGGQDTQYF
TRBJ2-3 TRBV7-9 TRBD2 TGTGCCAGCAGCTCCCAACTAGCGGGGGGAATCGATACGCAGTATTTT CASSSQLAGGIDTQYF
TRBJ2-3 TRBV9 - TGTGCCAGCAGCCCGGGACTTCATACGCAGTATTTT CASSPGLHTQYF
TRBJ1-2 TRBV7-9 - TGTGCCAGCAGCGTTCCCGGGAGTTATGACTATGGCTACACCTTC CASSVPGSYDYGYTF
TRBJ2-7 TRBV2 TRBD2 TGTGCCAGCAGCCCAACTAGCGGGGACTACGAGCAGTACTTC CASSPTSGDYEQYF
TRBJ1-5 TRBV2 TRBD1 TGTGCCAGCAGGTGGACAGGGTTTCAGCCCCAGCATTTT CASRWTGFQPQHF
TRBJ1-2 TRBV6-1 TRBD1 TGTGCCAGCAGTGTGGACAGGGGGCTTACCTATGGCTACACCTTC CASSVDRGLTYGYTF
TRBJ1-4 TRBV9 - TGTGCCAGCAGCGTGTCGGACAGCGGAGGAAAACTGTTTTTT CASSVSDSGGKLFF
TRBJ1-1 TRBV29-1 TRBD1 TGCAGCGTTGACTCGACAGGGGTGAACACTGAAGCTTTCTTT CSVDSTGVNTEAFF
TRBJ1-2 TRBV7-9 - TGTGCCAGCAGCTTACCAGATTCCTATGGCTACACCTTC CASSLPDSYGYTF
TRBJ2-7 TRBV4-1 TRBD2 TGCGCCAGCAGCCCTAGCGGGACCTCCTACGAGCAGTACTTC CASSPSGTSYEQYF
TRBJ2-2 TRBV30 TRBD1 TGTGCCACAACACAGGGGATAGGGGACACCGGGGAGCTGTTTTTT CATTQGIGDTGELFF